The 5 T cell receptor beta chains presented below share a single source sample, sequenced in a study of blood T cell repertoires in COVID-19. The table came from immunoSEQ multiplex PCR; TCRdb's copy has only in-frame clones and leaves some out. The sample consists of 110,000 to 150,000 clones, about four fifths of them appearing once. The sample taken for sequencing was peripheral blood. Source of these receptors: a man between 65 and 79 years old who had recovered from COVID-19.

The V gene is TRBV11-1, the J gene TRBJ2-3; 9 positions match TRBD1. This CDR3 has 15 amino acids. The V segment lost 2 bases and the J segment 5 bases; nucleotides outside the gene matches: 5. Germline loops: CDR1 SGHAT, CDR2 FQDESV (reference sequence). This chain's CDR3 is CASSLRNRGQDTQYF. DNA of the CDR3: TGTGCCAGCAGCTTAAGGAACAGGGGGCAAGATACGCAGTATTTT.

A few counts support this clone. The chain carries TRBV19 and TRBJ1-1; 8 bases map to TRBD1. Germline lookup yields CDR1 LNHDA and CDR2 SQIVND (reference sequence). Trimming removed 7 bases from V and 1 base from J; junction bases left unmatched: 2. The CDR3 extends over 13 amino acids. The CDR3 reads CASTDRGNTEAFF. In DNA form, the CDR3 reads TGTGCCAGTACTGACAGGGGGAACACTGAAGCTTTCTTT.

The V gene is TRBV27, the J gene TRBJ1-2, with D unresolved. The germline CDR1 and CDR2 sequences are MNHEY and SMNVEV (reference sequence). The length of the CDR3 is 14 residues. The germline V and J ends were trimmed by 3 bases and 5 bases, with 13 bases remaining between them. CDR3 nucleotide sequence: TGTGCCAGCAGTTTCAGCGGCGAAAGATATGGCTACACCTTC. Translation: CASSFSGERYGYTF.

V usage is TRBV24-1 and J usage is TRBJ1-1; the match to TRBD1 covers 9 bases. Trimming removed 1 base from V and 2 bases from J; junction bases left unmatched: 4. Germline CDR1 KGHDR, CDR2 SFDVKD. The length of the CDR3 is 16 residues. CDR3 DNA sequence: TGTGCCACCAGTGATTTACTTACAGGGGGCAACACTGAAGCTTTCTTT. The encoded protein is CATSDLLTGGNTEAFF.

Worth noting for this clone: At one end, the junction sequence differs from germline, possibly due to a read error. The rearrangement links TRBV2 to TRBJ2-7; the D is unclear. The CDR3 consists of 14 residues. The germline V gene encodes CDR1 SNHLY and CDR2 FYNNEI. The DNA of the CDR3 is TGTGCCAGCAGCGAAGCTCACGGGTCCTACGAGCAGTACTTC. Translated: CASSEAHGSYEQYF.